Below, 23 T cell receptor beta chains from the same sample are listed, as sequenced in a study of blood T cell repertoires in COVID-19. The table came from immunoSEQ multiplex PCR; TCRdb's copy has only in-frame clones and leaves some out. The repertoire holds about 270,000 clones, 80% to 90% seen once, with under 3% in the top ten. Sequencing used PBMCs or T cells enriched from blood (not recorded which). All receptors derive from a woman younger than 35 who had recovered from COVID-19.

The chain carries TRBV5-6 and TRBJ1-6; 9 nucleotides align to TRBD1. Germline V gene data show CDR1 as SGHDT and CDR2 as YYEEEE. V was clipped by 2 bases and J by 7 bases; unmatched bases: 7. The CDR3 loop spans 16 amino acids. CDR3 region: CASSLETGGWNSPLHF. CDR3 nucleotide sequence: TGTGCCAGCAGCTTAGAAACAGGGGGCTGGAATTCACCCCTCCACTTT. The full variable domain, completed using reference TRBV5-6 and TRBJ1-6, is DAGVTQSPTHLIKTRGQQVTLRCSPKSGHDTVSWYQQALGQGPQFIFQYYEEEERQRGNFPDRFSGHQFPNYSSELNVNALLLGDSALYLCASSLETGGWNSPLHFGNGTRLTVT.

The chain couples TRBV5-1 to TRBJ2-1; D remains unclear. Germline V lookup: CDR1 SGHRS, CDR2 YFSETQ. This CDR3 has 17 residues. The V gene lost 0 bases and the J gene lost 0 bases, with 13 bases spanning the gap. The DNA for the CDR3 is TGCGCCAGCAGCTTGGTTGGCCAACGAAGCTCCTACAATGAGCAGTTCTTC. Its translation: CASSLVGQRSSYNEQFF.

This sequence joins TRBV18 and TRBJ2-2; 8 positions agree with TRBD1. Trimming at V came to 3 bases and at J to 6 bases, leaving 12 bases not matched to a gene. The V gene's germline CDR1 is KGHSH and CDR2 LQKENI. The CDR3 sequence is 17 residues long. For the CDR3, the DNA is TGTGCCAGCTCACCGCTCAGTTTTCAGGGGGCCTCCGGGGAGCTGTTTTTT. Its translation is CASSPLSFQGASGELFF.

The chain recombines TRBV27 with TRBJ1-1; D is ambiguous. Trimming stripped 1 base from V and 0 bases from J, with 9 bases between. This CDR3 comprises 15 residues. Germline V gene sequence: CDR1 MNHEY, CDR2 SMNVEV (reference sequence). The CDR3 DNA reads as TGTGCCAGCAGTTTATATACCGGGATGAACACTGAAGCTTTCTTT. Translation gives CASSLYTGMNTEAFF.

V gene TRBV7-6 combines with J gene TRBJ2-7; D may be TRBD2 (5 bases). The V gene lost 1 base and the J gene lost 1 base, with 11 bases spanning the gap. The CDR3 loop spans 15 amino acids. Germline V gene data show CDR1 as SGHVS and CDR2 as FNYEAQ. The CDR3 DNA sequence: TGTGCCAGCAGCTTAGGAGGAGGAGCGTCCTACGAGCAGTACTTC. Its translation is CASSLGGGASYEQYF.

The CDR3 region is CASSQVPPKKSSYGYTF. The DNA of the CDR3 is TGCGCCAGCAGCCAAGTTCCGCCCAAAAAAAGTAGCTATGGCTACACCTTC. The chain combines TRBV4-1 with TRBJ1-2; D gene uncertain. This CDR3 is 17 amino acids long. Per germline, CDR1 MGHRA and CDR2 YSYEKL. Trimming took off 1 base at V and 4 bases at J, with 19 bases between the two ends.

The count of this clone is one. The chain combines TRBV7-6 with TRBJ2-1; D is possibly TRBD1 (5 bases). Germline loops: CDR1 SGHVS, CDR2 FNYEAQ. V dropped 1 base and J dropped 10 bases, with 11 bases sitting between them. The CDR3 totals 13 residues. The CDR3 sequence is CASSLVQGREQFF. In nucleotides, the CDR3 is TGTGCCAGCAGCTTAGTGCAGGGAAGGGAGCAGTTCTTC.

The chain recombines TRBV7-8 with TRBJ1-5; 8 bases line up with TRBD1. Trimming took 2 bases from V and 5 from J; bases not matched to a gene: 8. Germline lookup yields CDR1 SGHVS and CDR2 FQNEAQ. The CDR3 spans 16 residues. The CDR3 nucleotides read TGTGCCAGCAGCTTACCTCGCGACAGGGGTCATCAGCCCCAGCATTTT. It specifies CASSLPRDRGHQPQHF.

This chain connects TRBV28 to TRBJ2-3, with D perhaps matching TRBD2 (6 bases). Germline V CDR1 and CDR2: MDHEN, SYDVKM. Trimming cost V 6 bases and J 6 bases, with 16 bases left between them. This CDR3 contains 14 residues. For the CDR3, the DNA is TGTGCCAGCAGGGATATCGGGGGTGGGGATACGCAGTATTTT. It codes for CASRDIGGGDTQYF.

The chain is built from TRBV5-6 and TRBJ1-2; the D gene is possibly TRBD1 (6 bases). This CDR3 comprises 15 residues. V was pared by 0 bases and J by 2 bases, with 11 bases between. The germline gives CDR1 SGHDT, CDR2 YYEEEE. DNA of the CDR3: TGTGCCAGCAGCTTGGTTGCTAGGGGGAACTATGGCTACACCTTC. Amino acid sequence: CASSLVARGNYGYTF.

The chain employs TRBV7-9 and TRBJ1-1; possibly TRBD1 for D (5 bases). The V gene lost 4 bases and the J gene lost 9 bases, with 18 bases spanning the gap. Germline assignment: CDR1 SEHNR and CDR2 FQNEAQ (reference sequence). This CDR3 contains 14 residues. The CDR3 bases are TGTGCCAGCAGCTCCACGAAGACAGCCTCTAAAGCTTTCTTT. Its protein product is CASSSTKTASKAFF.

The chain is built from TRBV27 and TRBJ1-5, with D possibly being TRBD1 (5 bases). Germline-derived CDR1 and CDR2 are MNHEY and SMNVEV (reference sequence). Trimming removed 2 bases from V and 2 bases from J, with 10 bases in between. The CDR3 runs to 15 residues. CDR3 amino acids: CASSLRGIGNQPQHF. DNA for the CDR3: TGTGCCAGCAGTTTAAGGGGCATCGGCAATCAGCCCCAGCATTTT.

The gene calls are TRBV6-2 or TRBV6-3 and TRBJ1-2, with unresolved D. Germline values: CDR1 MNHEY, CDR2 SVGEGT. V lost 0 bases to trimming and J lost 5 bases, with 10 bases between them. CDR3 length: 14 amino acids. CDR3 DNA: TGTGCCAGCAGTTACTCGGCCACAGTATATGGCTACACCTTC. This encodes CASSYSATVYGYTF.

This clone appeared once. V usage is TRBV12-3 or TRBV12-4 and J usage is TRBJ1-1; maybe TRBD1 (5 bases). The CDR3 spans 13 residues. Trimming removed 7 bases from V and 1 base from J, with 10 bases in between. The CDR3 protein is CASKSTGNTEAFF. Here the CDR3 DNA reads TGTGCCAGCAAATCCACAGGGAACACTGAAGCTTTCTTT.

J is TRBJ2-3 and V is TRBV6-1; maybe TRBD1 (6 bases). V was pared by 3 bases and J by 2 bases, with 9 bases between. Germline lookup yields CDR1 MNHNS and CDR2 SASEGT. CDR3 length: 14 amino acids. The CDR3 DNA is TGTGCCAGCAGTGATAGGGGGTTCACAGATACGCAGTATTTT. It yields the protein CASSDRGFTDTQYF.

This clone has more than one count but fewer than ten. CDR3 sequence (DNA): TGTGCCAGCAGCCGTCCAGGGGGACACTATGGCTACACCTTC. Encoded protein: CASSRPGGHYGYTF. The chain employs TRBV6-5 and TRBJ1-2; 7 nucleotides agree with TRBD1. Trimming cost V 6 bases and J 3 bases; bases outside gene matches: 7. The length of the CDR3 is 14 residues. Germline V gives CDR1 MNHEY, CDR2 SVGAGI.

The chain recombines TRBV27 with TRBJ1-2; D unclear. V lost 3 bases, J lost 4 bases, and 9 bases lay in between. Germline CDR1 MNHEY, CDR2 SMNVEV (reference sequence). This CDR3 is built from 13 residues. The CDR3 nucleotides are TGTGCCAGCAGTTTTGTAGGGAGCTATGGCTACACCTTC. Its translation is CASSFVGSYGYTF.

The chain uses TRBV15 and TRBJ1-4; no definite D call. This CDR3 contains 12 residues. Trimming stripped 5 bases from V and 4 bases from J, with 5 bases between. Germline-derived CDR1 and CDR2 are LNHNV and YYDKDF (reference sequence). The CDR3 is CATSSINEKLFF. As DNA, the CDR3 is TGTGCCACCAGCTCAATTAATGAAAAACTGTTTTTT.

The chain recombines TRBV15 with TRBJ1-1; weak D call: TRBD1 (6 bases). CDR3 length equals 18 residues. V dropped 0 bases and J dropped 0 bases, with 17 bases sitting between them. Germline V gene sequence: CDR1 LNHNV, CDR2 YYDKDF (reference sequence). In nucleotides, the CDR3 is TGTGCCACCAGCAGAGAAGGGCAGGGGACTATTTTGAACACTGAAGCTTTCTTT. Its translation: CATSREGQGTILNTEAFF.

V usage is TRBV7-9 and J usage is TRBJ2-7; 7 positions match TRBD1. CDR1 is SEHNR, CDR2 FQNEAQ, per germline (reference sequence). With 5 bases clipped from V and 0 bases from J, the junction kept 7 bases outside the gene matches. This CDR3 contains 15 residues. CDR3 nucleotides: TGTGCCAGCAGCCTGGGACAGACGAGCTCCTACGAGCAGTACTTC. Its protein is CASSLGQTSSYEQYF.

This clone was observed once. The V call is TRBV6-5, the J call TRBJ1-2, with 8 bases lining up with TRBD1. The CDR3 totals 13 residues. Germline CDR1 is MNHEY and CDR2 is SVGAGI. V shed 7 bases and J 4 bases; nucleotides not matched to a gene: 5. CDR3 DNA: TGTGCCAGCACCAGGGGGCCATCCTATGGCTACACCTTC. It codes for CASTRGPSYGYTF.

The gene calls are TRBV28 and TRBJ1-1; no clear D. Trimming took off 6 bases at V and 1 base at J, with 9 bases between the two ends. Germline assignment: CDR1 MDHEN and CDR2 SYDVKM. The CDR3 spans 13 residues. CDR3 in DNA: TGTGCCAGCAGGCCTTTACAGAACACTGAAGCTTTCTTT. The encoded protein is CASRPLQNTEAFF. The full variable domain, its missing parts supplied by reference TRBV28 and TRBJ1-1, is DVKVTQSSRYLVKRTGEKVFLECVQDMDHENMFWYRQDPGLGLRLIYFSYDVKMKEKGDIPEGYSVSREKKERFSLILESASTNQTSMYLCASRPLQNTEAFFGQGTRLTVV.

The genes are TRBV21-1 and TRBJ2-7; the DNA was not compared with TRBD1, the D call given in the table. TRBV21-1 is a documented pseudogene. The CDR3 has 14 amino acids. CDR3: CASSPGQVSYEQYF. CDR3 DNA sequence: TGTGCCAGCAGCCCGGGACAGGTCTCCTACGAGCAGTACTTC.